Below, one T cell receptor (beta chain) is given with its context. With 4 bases clipped from V and 2 bases from J, the junction kept 3 bases outside the gene matches. There are 13 residues in the CDR3. CDR1 and CDR2 (germline): DFQATT, SNEGSKA (reference sequence). This sample was included in a study of T-cell memory formation after mild COVID-19. TCRdb passed the 5' RACE reads through MiXCR, listing each CDR3 protein once. The profile shows some 57,000 distinct CDR3 sequences, over 9% of them singletons. The chain carries TRBV20-1 and TRBJ2-7; 9 nucleotides line up with TRBD1. Material: PBMCs or a T cell subset sorted from them (not recorded which). This clonotype was sampled from a man younger than 30 who had mild COVID-19 (a few samples of this study predate the infection). Cell type and time point are not known. The CDR3 here is CSAIGQGTYEQYV. The CDR3 bases are TGCAGTGCTATCGGACAGGGGACCTACGAGCAGTACGTC.